This T cell receptor (beta chain) was identified in a study of shared clonotypes between healthy human individuals. Comment on this clone: Its target is unknown.

The assay was immunoSEQ multiplex PCR, and TCRdb's table has in-frame clones only and misses some. Of 2 million to 2.5 million clones in the sample, 85% to 95% were seen once. The V end lost 1 base, the J end lost 0 bases, and 7 bases lay between the germline ends. Per the germline V gene, CDR1 is LGHNA and CDR2 is YNFKEQ. The CDR3 length is 15 residues. Study-wide results and limits: Compared with memory subsets, naive subsets generally had larger estimated richness.

The chain uses TRBV4-2 and TRBJ2-1; D is undetermined. This TCR was recovered from a man aged 18 to 29 in good health. Some clones in this sample may be carry-over from other donors' samples. The sample was naive CD4+ T cells from PBMCs. Subset meaning: CD45RA+ positively selected. CDR3 region: CASSQALSSYNEQFF. The CDR3 DNA reads as TGTGCCAGCAGCCAAGCCCTGAGCTCCTACAATGAGCAGTTCTTC.